These 30 T cell receptor beta chains were sequenced from one sample in a study of cytomegalovirus exposure and HLA in healthy donors. Use of 60 Vbeta and 13 Jbeta primers characterized the PCR. Profiling relied on immunoSEQ multiplex PCR, and the TCRdb table lists in-frame clones only, not all of them. Its table lists some 76,000 clones. Sequencing input: PBMCs. All receptors come from a boy under 18 in good health and CMV-seronegative.

A word on this clone: Compared with germline, one end of the junction differs, possibly owing to a read error. The chain joins TRBV4-2 to TRBJ2-7; 8 bases align to TRBD2. This CDR3 spans 16 amino acids. CDR1 and CDR2 from the germline V gene are LGHNA and YNFKEQ. The CDR3 bases are TGTGCCAGCAGCCGCCGGGAGGGGGGGGGCTCCCACGAGCAGTACTTC. Its protein is CASSRREGGGSHEQYF.

The chain joins TRBV7-9 to TRBJ2-1; TRBD2 matches at 8 bases. Germline lookup yields CDR1 SEHNR and CDR2 FQNEAQ (reference sequence). The ends lost 5 bases at V and 0 bases at J; junction bases unmatched: 6. CDR3 length: 16 amino acids. In nucleotides, the CDR3 is TGTGCCAGCAGCCTTATAGCGGGGAGCTCCTACAATGAGCAGTTCTTC. The encoded protein is CASSLIAGSSYNEQFF.

The rearrangement links TRBV7-6 to TRBJ2-1; TRBD2 aligns across 10 bases. Germline V gene data show CDR1 as SGHVS and CDR2 as FNYEAQ. Unmatched junction bases numbered 15, after V lost 1 base and J lost 9 bases. This CDR3 region has 18 residues. DNA for the CDR3: TGTGCCAGCAGCTTAGGTACGCCAAGCGGGAGGGCCCAGGGTGAGCAGTTCTTC. The encoded protein is CASSLGTPSGRAQGEQFF.

The V and J genes are TRBV30 and TRBJ2-5, with a tentative D call TRBD1 (5 bases). This CDR3 region has 14 residues. Per germline, CDR1 GTSNPN and CDR2 SVGIG (reference sequence). Trimming took off 2 bases at V and 5 bases at J, with 15 bases between the two ends. The DNA of the CDR3 is TGTGCCTGGAGTCTCTCCCTTAACAGGGAGACCCAGTACTTC. Encoded protein: CAWSLSLNRETQYF.

Regarding this clone: Germline and junction disagree at one end, which may indicate a read error. The rearrangement uses TRBV7-9 and TRBJ1-5; 7 bases align to TRBD1. The CDR3 spans 16 residues. Germline lookup yields CDR1 SEHNR and CDR2 FQNEAQ (reference sequence). The CDR3 reads CASSITGTDSNQHQHF. Written as DNA, the CDR3 is TGTGCCAGCAGCATCACCGGGACAGATAGCAATCAGCACCAGCATTTT.

The rearrangement links TRBV5-4 to TRBJ2-3, with 7 bases identical to TRBD1. The CDR3 is 16 residues long. V was clipped by 2 bases and J by 2 bases; unmatched bases: 8. The V gene's germline CDR1 is SGHNT and CDR2 YYREEE (reference sequence). The CDR3 loop is CASSFHRGRDTDTQYF. The CDR3 DNA reads TGTGCCAGCAGCTTTCACAGGGGTAGGGACACAGATACGCAGTATTTT.

This chain connects TRBV5-1 to TRBJ1-1, with D perhaps matching TRBD1 (5 bases). CDR3 length: 15 residues. CDR1 is SGHRS, CDR2 YFSETQ, per germline. The ends were cut back, 4 bases at V and 3 bases at J, with 16 bases in the middle. CDR3 amino acids: CASSQGHGRDTEAFF. The CDR3 DNA follows: TGCGCCAGCAGCCAAGGCCACGGCAGGGACACTGAAGCTTTCTTT.

This chain connects TRBV7-8 to TRBJ1-1, with D uncertain. The germline V gene has CDR1 SGHVS and CDR2 FQNEAQ. Deletions cut 2 bases from V and 3 bases from J, with 10 bases between. The CDR3 sequence is 14 residues long. CDR3 loop: CASSLKGVDTEAFF. The DNA of the CDR3 is TGTGCCAGCAGCTTAAAGGGAGTCGACACTGAAGCTTTCTTT.

J is TRBJ2-5 and V is TRBV9, with 9 bases that match TRBD1. Trimming removed 4 bases from V and 0 bases from J; junction bases left unmatched: 7. Germline V gene sequence: CDR1 SGDLS, CDR2 YYNGEE. The CDR3 extends over 16 amino acids. The CDR3 region is CASSSRDRAYQETQYF. CDR3 coding DNA: TGTGCCAGCAGCTCCCGGGACAGGGCGTACCAAGAGACCCAGTACTTC.

The CDR3 is CASQAGTGSYEQYF. The DNA for the CDR3 is TGTGCCAGCCAGGCGGGGACAGGCTCCTACGAGCAGTACTTC. The genes are TRBV2 and TRBJ2-7; 8 nucleotides align to TRBD1. Germline V CDR1 and CDR2: SNHLY, FYNNEI. The CDR3 covers 14 residues. Losses at the gene ends were 8 bases for V and 0 bases for J; bases not matched to a gene: 6.

This sequence joins TRBV10-3 and TRBJ2-7; unclear D gene. The CDR3 spans 14 residues. V dropped 0 bases and J dropped 1 base, with 7 bases sitting between them. From germline, CDR1 is ENHRY and CDR2 SYGVKD. The CDR3 region is CAISESRSSYEQYF. DNA of the CDR3: TGTGCCATCAGTGAGTCGAGGAGTTCCTACGAGCAGTACTTC.

The genes are TRBV5-1 and TRBJ2-1, with 9 bases that match TRBD1. CDR1 is SGHRS and CDR2 is YFSETQ in the germline V gene. The junction had 4 bases not matched to a gene; V was cut back by 3 bases and J by 9 bases. This CDR3 comprises 13 residues. The CDR3 DNA is TGCGCCAGCAGCTGGGGACAGGGTACTGAGCAGTTCTTC. Protein product: CASSWGQGTEQFF.

About this clone: At one end the junction does not follow the germline gene, possibly because of a read error. The chain links TRBV30 to TRBJ2-3, with TRBD1 identical over 7 bases. This CDR3 contains 15 residues. Germline lookup yields CDR1 GTSNPN and CDR2 SVGIG (reference sequence). The CDR3 DNA reads as TGTGCCGGGAGTGTGGGGACAGTAAACACAGATACGCAGTATTTT. Encoded protein: CAGSVGTVNTDTQYF.

V is TRBV10-3 and J is TRBJ1-1, with a possible D match to TRBD1 (5 bases). Germline V CDR1 and CDR2: ENHRY, SYGVKD. The CDR3 length is 14 residues. Trimming cost V 2 bases and J 1 base, with 8 bases left between them. The CDR3 loop reads CAISERQTNTEAFF. CDR3 sequence (DNA): TGTGCCATCAGTGAGCGACAGACGAACACTGAAGCTTTCTTT.

The rearrangement joins TRBV7-9 to TRBJ1-6; no reliable D call. V gave up 9 bases and J gave up 0 bases, with 12 bases separating them. Germline V CDR1 and CDR2: SEHNR, FQNEAQ (reference sequence). CDR3 length equals 15 residues. CDR3 loop: CASFSGPSYNSPLHF. The CDR3 DNA is TGTGCCAGTTTTTCAGGCCCCTCCTATAATTCACCCCTCCACTTT.

This sequence joins TRBV9 and TRBJ2-7, with 8 nucleotides matching TRBD2. From germline, CDR1 is SGDLS and CDR2 YYNGEE. Trimming removed 3 bases from V and 6 bases from J; junction bases left unmatched: 11. The CDR3 runs 15 residues. The CDR3 sequence: CASSAALGLVSEQYF. The CDR3 DNA reads TGTGCCAGCAGCGCAGCCTTGGGACTAGTCTCCGAGCAGTACTTC. Complete variable domain (other parts from reference TRBV9 and TRBJ2-7): DSGVTQTPKHLITATGQRVTLRCSPRSGDLSVYWYQQSLDQGLQFLIQYYNGEERAKGNILERFSAQQFPDLHSELNLSSLELGDSALYFCASSAALGLVSEQYFGPGTRLTVT.

This CDR3 reads CASSLAPTSGANVLTF. CDR3 nucleotides: TGCGCCAGCAGCTTGGCCCCTACCTCTGGGGCCAACGTCCTGACTTTC. The V call is TRBV5-1, the J call TRBJ2-6, with unresolved D. CDR3 length: 16 residues. The ends were cut back, 0 bases at V and 0 bases at J, with 7 bases in the middle. Per germline, CDR1 SGHRS and CDR2 YFSETQ.

The CDR3 DNA sequence: TGTGCCAGCAGTTTTGGGGGGACAGGACAGCCCCAGCATTTT. Translating it yields CASSFGGTGQPQHF. The chain is built from TRBV6-5 and TRBJ1-5; 8 bases fit TRBD1. Germline CDR1 MNHEY, CDR2 SVGAGI. V gave up 4 bases and J gave up 7 bases; unmatched junction bases: 6. The CDR3 is 14 amino acids.

This chain joins TRBV5-4 and TRBJ2-7; no definite D call. The germline V and J ends were trimmed by 2 bases and 2 bases, with 14 bases remaining between them. Per the germline V gene, CDR1 is SGHNT and CDR2 is YYREEE (reference sequence). The CDR3 has 15 residues. The chain's CDR3 is CASSFSHPGAYEQYF. The CDR3 DNA is TGTGCCAGCAGCTTCTCTCACCCGGGTGCCTACGAGCAGTACTTC.

The CDR3 loop is CASSPEQGLFGDGYTF. CDR3 sequence (DNA): TGTGCCAGCTCACCCGAACAGGGTTTATTCGGGGATGGCTACACCTTC. V and J are TRBV18 and TRBJ1-2; TRBD1 is a possible D gene (6 bases). Per germline, CDR1 KGHSH and CDR2 LQKENI. The length of the CDR3 is 16 residues. With 3 bases removed from V and 6 bases from J, the gap between germline ends came to 20 bases.

The J gene is TRBJ2-7, the V gene TRBV29-1, with D perhaps matching TRBD1 (5 bases). The V end was cut by 4 bases, the J end by 3 bases, with 13 bases between. Germline V gene lookup returns CDR1 SQVTM and CDR2 ANQGSEA. The CDR3 is 13 amino acids. DNA of the CDR3: TGCAGCGTTGCTTCCGGACAAGACTACGAGCAGTACTTC. Translation gives CSVASGQDYEQYF.

V is TRBV6-1 and J is TRBJ1-3, with 8 bases fitting TRBD1. V dropped 9 bases and J dropped 0; count of bases not matched to a gene: 4. This CDR3 contains 14 residues. CDR1 MNHNS and CDR2 SASEGT come from the germline V gene. The CDR3 coding sequence is TGTGCCAGTGGACAGGGCCTCTCTGGAAACACCATATATTTT. As protein: CASGQGLSGNTIYF.

This chain joins TRBV5-1 and TRBJ1-1, with 7 bases identical to TRBD1. With V trimmed by 3 bases and J by 4 bases, 12 bases remained unmatched. The CDR3 is made up of 16 amino acids. Germline lookup yields CDR1 SGHRS and CDR2 YFSETQ. The CDR3 DNA sequence: TGCGCCAGCAGCTCGCAGGGGGAGGTTTATGGCACTGAAGCTTTCTTT. This encodes CASSSQGEVYGTEAFF.

V and J are TRBV5-6 and TRBJ1-2, with 8 bases matching TRBD1. This CDR3 is 14 amino acids long. Losses at the gene ends were 0 bases for V and 8 bases for J; bases not matched to a gene: 6. Germline CDR1 and CDR2: SGHDT and YYEEEE. The CDR3 loop is CASSLGQGAHGYTF. The CDR3 DNA sequence: TGTGCCAGCAGCTTGGGGCAGGGGGCTCACGGCTACACCTTC.

The V gene is TRBV29-1, the J gene TRBJ2-7; 9 nucleotides align to TRBD1. Per the germline V gene, CDR1 is SQVTM and CDR2 is ANQGSEA. The CDR3 consists of 14 residues. Unmatched junction bases numbered 8, after V lost 5 bases and J lost 3 bases. CDR3 sequence: CSVLPTGGFYEQYF. As DNA, the CDR3 is TGCAGCGTTTTGCCGACAGGGGGATTCTACGAGCAGTACTTC.

The chain couples TRBV29-1 to TRBJ1-1; D not resolved. This CDR3 is built from 12 residues. V was clipped by 5 bases and J by 3 bases, with 10 bases between them. Germline V gene lookup returns CDR1 SQVTM and CDR2 ANQGSEA. CDR3 loop: CSVPGSYTEAFF. In nucleotides, the CDR3 is TGCAGCGTTCCCGGGTCTTACACTGAAGCTTTCTTT.

J is TRBJ2-1 and V is TRBV7-9; 11 bases map to TRBD2. Germline CDR1 SEHNR, CDR2 FQNEAQ (reference sequence). There are 14 residues in the CDR3. V trimming: 7 bases; J trimming: 9 bases; junction bases outside the gene matches: 8. The DNA for the CDR3 is TGTGCCAGCACCCCGATAGCGGGAGGGGGTGAGCAGTTCTTC. Its translation is CASTPIAGGGEQFF.

The J gene is TRBJ2-5, the V gene TRBV5-6; perhaps TRBD2 as D (6 bases). Germline loops: CDR1 SGHDT, CDR2 YYEEEE. CDR3 length: 13 residues. The ends were cut back, 2 bases at V and 7 bases at J, with 12 bases in the middle. Written as DNA, the CDR3 is TGTGCCAGCAGCTTAGTAGCGGAGGGGACCCAGTACTTC. Translation: CASSLVAEGTQYF.

The chain employs TRBV6-1 and TRBJ2-7, with D possibly matching TRBD1 (6 bases). Germline CDR1 is MNHNS and CDR2 is SASEGT. Trimming took 11 bases from V and 6 from J, leaving 26 bases between them. This CDR3 has 15 amino acids. The CDR3 sequence is CARPQGRGGEREQYF. In DNA form, the CDR3 reads TGTGCCCGTCCCCAGGGGAGAGGGGGAGAACGCGAGCAGTACTTC.

The J gene is TRBJ2-3, the V gene TRBV6-6, with 7 bases fitting TRBD2. Germline CDR1 is MNHNY and CDR2 is SVGAGI (reference sequence). V shed 2 bases and J 3 bases; nucleotides not matched to a gene: 5. The CDR3 is 15 residues long. The CDR3 region has the DNA TGTGCCAGCAGTTACCCGGGGGGTACGACAGATACGCAGTATTTT. Amino acids: CASSYPGGTTDTQYF.